This T cell receptor (beta chain) was documented in a study of T cells after yellow fever vaccination. Broader study findings: Clones that expanded after primary vaccination mostly reappeared after the booster (around 96% CD4, about 91% CD8).

Concerning this clonotype itself: Its antigen is undetermined.

Each CDR3 protein is one row after TCRdb ran MiXCR on the 5' RACE reads. The table records roughly 520,000 distinct CDR3 sequences, less than 25% of them present only once. The CDR3 covers 15 residues. Between the trimmed V and J ends, which lost 2 bases and 4 bases, there was a span of 15 bases. Germline loops: CDR1 MNHEY, CDR2 SMNVEV (reference sequence). The receptor was isolated from a man in his late teens or twenties who received the YFV17D yellow fever vaccine. Material: PBMCs, obtained about 20 days after the first yellow fever vaccination. The chain employs TRBV27 and TRBJ2-7, with D perhaps TRBD1 (5 bases). The CDR3 sequence: CASSLSQGPGYEQYF. CDR3 nucleotides: TGTGCCAGCAGTTTAAGTCAGGGTCCCGGATACGAGCAGTACTTC.